These 27 T cell receptor beta chains share one sample of origin, sequenced in a study of T cell repertoires in cytomegalovirus infection. TCRdb re-called the reads with MiXCR, one entry per CDR3 protein. The sample yields roughly 81,000 distinct CDR3 sequences, approximately 3.7% seen once. The source material was PBMCs. The receptors stem from a human donor in good health (CMV status not recorded). Some clones in this sample may be carry-over from other donors' samples.

There are many counts of this clonotype. The chain uses TRBV7-2 and TRBJ2-1, with 9 positions matching TRBD2. The germline gives CDR1 SGHTA, CDR2 FQGNSA. There are 19 residues in the CDR3. With V trimmed by 5 bases and J by 0 bases, 14 bases remained unmatched. Here the CDR3 DNA reads TGTGCCAGCAGCCAAAAAATAGCGGGGGCGCCGAGCTCCTACAATGAGCAGTTCTTC. As protein: CASSQKIAGAPSSYNEQFF.

This clonotype was observed many times. The V call is TRBV20-1, the J call TRBJ2-3, with D maybe TRBD2 (6 bases). This CDR3 spans 13 amino acids. In germline, CDR1 is DFQATT, CDR2 SNEGSKA (reference sequence). Trimming stripped 6 bases from V and 4 bases from J, with 14 bases between. CDR3 sequence (DNA): TGCAGTGCCCCGGTGGGCGGGGCAGATACGCAGTATTTT. Translation: CSAPVGGADTQYF.

This clonotype was observed at least ten times. The chain combines TRBV7-8 with TRBJ2-7, with TRBD2 matching 9 bases. This CDR3 spans 14 amino acids. With 5 bases clipped from V and 3 bases from J, the junction kept 5 bases outside the gene matches. Germline CDR1 is SGHVS and CDR2 is FQNEAQ. Here the CDR3 DNA reads TGTGCCAGCAGCACCAGCGGGGGGCTCTACGAGCAGTACTTC. This encodes CASSTSGGLYEQYF.

This clonotype showed up many times. DNA for the CDR3: TGCGCCAGCAGCCAAGATATCAACAGCTATGGCTACACCTTC. Translating gives CASSQDINSYGYTF. This chain connects TRBV4-3 to TRBJ1-2; D is uncertain. Trimming shortened V by 0 bases and J by 4 bases, and 9 bases separated the two germline ends. From germline, CDR1 is LGHNA and CDR2 YSLEER. The CDR3 contains 14 residues.

Worth noting for this clonotype: A junction boundary mismatches the germline segment, possibly from a read error. V gene TRBV11-1 combines with J gene TRBJ2-1; 7 nucleotides line up with TRBD2. Germline values: CDR1 SGHAT, CDR2 FQDESV (reference sequence). The CDR3 is 16 amino acids. The DNA for the CDR3 is TGTGCCAGCAGAGTTGGGGGGGGGGAGGCCTACCATGAGCAGGTTTTC. Residues: CASRVGGGEAYHEQVF.

In this sample, this clonotype turned up many times. The chain carries TRBV7-6 and TRBJ1-1; a weak D match, TRBD1 (5 bases). CDR1 and CDR2 from the germline V gene are SGHVS and FNYEAQ. The CDR3 is 15 residues long. The V end lost 0 bases, the J end lost 5 bases, and 13 bases lay between the germline ends. The CDR3 is CASSLAQGRGTEAFF. Written as DNA, the CDR3 is TGTGCCAGCAGCTTAGCGCAGGGTAGAGGTACTGAAGCTTTCTTT.

This clonotype was detected many times. The chain recombines TRBV19 with TRBJ2-3; 7 positions match TRBD2. The CDR3 runs to 15 residues. CDR1 LNHDA and CDR2 SQIVND come from the germline V gene (reference sequence). Losses at the gene ends were 3 bases for V and 4 bases for J; bases not matched to a gene: 7. This chain's CDR3 is CASSITGGLSDTQYF. DNA of the CDR3: TGTGCCAGTAGTATTACGGGGGGACTCTCAGATACGCAGTATTTT.

This clonotype was counted at least ten times. The rearrangement joins TRBV7-9 to TRBJ1-2; D perhaps matches TRBD1 (6 bases). The V end was cut by 5 bases, the J end by 4 bases, with 20 bases between. Germline CDR1 SEHNR, CDR2 FQNEAQ (reference sequence). The CDR3 runs 16 residues. CDR3 bases: TGTGCCAGCAGCCAAACGTCCGGGACACCAACCTATGGCTACACCTTC. It translates to CASSQTSGTPTYGYTF.

This clonotype was counted at least ten times. The V call is TRBV7-2, the J call TRBJ1-1, with D unclear. The CDR3 runs to 14 residues. The V end lost 0 bases, the J end lost 2 bases, and 7 bases lay between the germline ends. Per germline, CDR1 SGHTA and CDR2 FQGNSA. The CDR3 loop is CASSLAYENTEAFF. The CDR3 DNA reads as TGTGCCAGCAGCTTAGCGTACGAAAACACTGAAGCTTTCTTT.

This clonotype was seen repeatedly, ten times or more. This chain uses TRBV6-6 with TRBJ1-4; D may be TRBD1 (5 bases). The CDR3 consists of 14 residues. The germline CDR1 and CDR2 sequences are MNHNY and SVGAGI (reference sequence). Deletions cut 5 bases from V and 3 bases from J, with 10 bases between. CDR3 sequence reads: CASSPGGANEKLFF. The CDR3 coding sequence is TGTGCCAGCAGTCCGGGGGGAGCTAATGAAAAACTGTTTTTT.

At least ten counts were recorded for this clonotype. The chain employs TRBV14 and TRBJ1-2; maybe TRBD1 (5 bases). The CDR3 sequence is 15 residues long. The V gene lost 4 bases and the J gene lost 0 bases, with 12 bases spanning the gap. The germline CDR1 and CDR2 sequences are SGHDN and FVKESK. In DNA, the CDR3 is TGTGCCAGCAGCCGGATAGGACATTCTAACTATGGCTACACCTTC. Amino acids: CASSRIGHSNYGYTF.

The chain employs TRBV20-1 and TRBJ2-3; D remains ambiguous. Trimming cost V 6 bases and J 0 bases, with 13 bases left between them. Germline values: CDR1 DFQATT, CDR2 SNEGSKA (reference sequence). The CDR3 loop spans 14 amino acids. The CDR3 bases are TGCAGTGCCAACGGGCGTTCTAGCACAGATACGCAGTATTTT. Translating it yields CSANGRSSTDTQYF.

This clonotype was counted many times. The genes are TRBV28 and TRBJ2-7; D is tentatively TRBD1 or TRBD2 (5 bases each). CDR3 length equals 15 residues. Trimming took off 8 bases at V and 4 bases at J, with 21 bases between the two ends. CDR1 is MDHEN, CDR2 SYDVKM, per germline. The CDR3 sequence is CASGQPGTATYEQYF. In DNA form, the CDR3 reads TGTGCCAGCGGCCAACCCGGGACGGCTACTTACGAGCAGTACTTC.

This clonotype was detected many times. The genes are TRBV7-9 and TRBJ2-7; no reliable D call. This CDR3 spans 15 amino acids. V was cut by 4 bases and J by 4 bases, with 17 bases left in between. Germline V gene lookup returns CDR1 SEHNR and CDR2 FQNEAQ (reference sequence). CDR3 in DNA: TGTGCCAGCAGCTCGCCCCAAGGACGGGTTTACGAGCAGTACTTC. It is translated as CASSSPQGRVYEQYF.

This clonotype was detected ten times or more. The chain employs TRBV29-1 and TRBJ2-3, with D possibly called TRBD1 or TRBD2 (5 bases each). Germline V CDR1 and CDR2: SQVTM, ANQGSEA. This CDR3 has 11 residues. The chain's CDR3 is CGTVSTDTQYF. DNA of the CDR3: TGCGGGACGGTGAGCACAGATACGCAGTATTTT.

There are many counts of this clonotype. The chain recombines TRBV7-8 with TRBJ1-5; D remains ambiguous. The CDR3 runs 13 residues. Germline CDR1 SGHVS, CDR2 FQNEAQ. The germline V and J ends were trimmed by 1 base and 6 bases, with 7 bases remaining between them. The CDR3 DNA reads as TGTGCCAGCAGCTTAGGGATGGGTCAGCCCCAGCATTTT. This translates into CASSLGMGQPQHF.

This clonotype came up many times. Germline is not matched at one junction end, which may reflect a read error. The CDR3 region has the DNA TGTGCCAGCAGCCCCGGACCCGCAAGAGAGCCCCAGTACTTC. Its protein is CASSPGPAREPQYF. The rearrangement uses TRBV7-2 and TRBJ2-5; D is unresolved. This CDR3 is 14 amino acids long. The V gene's germline CDR1 is SGHTA and CDR2 FQGNSA.

Note on this clonotype: It may be a read error: a sequence one base away is much more abundant. The chain joins TRBV12-3 or TRBV12-4 to TRBJ1-1; D is perhaps TRBD1 (5 bases). The CDR3 extends over 14 amino acids. CDR3 loop: CVSIKQEKNTEAFF. DNA of the CDR3: TGTGTCAGCATCAAACAGGAGAAGAACACTGAAGCTTTCTTT.

This clonotype was seen only a few times. The chain combines TRBV7-6 with TRBJ2-2, with 8 bases matching TRBD1. After removal of 5 bases from V and 7 bases from J, the junction contained 6 bases not matched to a gene. From germline, CDR1 is SGHVS and CDR2 FNYEAQ. The CDR3 consists of 14 residues. The DNA of the CDR3 is TGTGCCAGCAGCCCCCAGGGGGCCGGCGGGGAGCTGTTTTTT. Protein: CASSPQGAGGELFF.

The table lists this clonotype with many counts. The chain employs TRBV2 and TRBJ2-3; the D is unclear. The germline V gene has CDR1 SNHLY and CDR2 FYNNEI. Trimming shortened V by 5 bases and J by 4 bases, and 13 bases separated the two germline ends. This CDR3 is 14 amino acids long. The CDR3 here is CASSIVRASDTQYF. CDR3 DNA sequence: TGTGCCAGCAGTATAGTTCGGGCGTCAGATACGCAGTATTTT.

This clonotype was counted many times. This chain joins TRBV28 and TRBJ2-3; D gene uncertain. The V end lost 4 bases, the J end lost 3 bases, and 8 bases lay between the germline ends. Looked up from germline, CDR1 is MDHEN and CDR2 is SYDVKM. This CDR3 has 13 amino acids. The CDR3 region has the DNA TGTGCCAGCAGTTCACTCGCTACAGATACGCAGTATTTT. Amino acids: CASSSLATDTQYF. Drawing the rest from reference TRBV28 and TRBJ2-3, the complete variable domain is DVKVTQSSRYLVKRTGEKVFLECVQDMDHENMFWYRQDPGLGLRLIYFSYDVKMKEKGDIPEGYSVSREKKERFSLILESASTNQTSMYLCASSSLATDTQYFGPGTRLTVL.

This clonotype was detected many times. V usage is TRBV5-4 and J usage is TRBJ2-5; D assignment may be TRBD1 or TRBD2 (5 bases each). Trimming took off 3 bases at V and 4 bases at J, with 13 bases between the two ends. CDR1 and CDR2 (germline): SGHNT, YYREEE (reference sequence). The CDR3 loop spans 14 amino acids. The CDR3 region is CASSSRDGGETQYF. CDR3 DNA: TGTGCCAGCAGCTCCCGGGACGGCGGAGAGACCCAGTACTTC. Variable domain in full (rest from reference TRBV5-4 and TRBJ2-5): ETGVTQSPTHLIKTRGQQVTLRCSSQSGHNTVSWYQQALGQGPQFIFQYYREEENGRGNFPPRFSGLQFPNYSSELNVNALELDDSALYLCASSSRDGGETQYFGPGTRLLVL.

The table lists this clonotype with many counts. The V gene is TRBV7-8, the J gene TRBJ2-1; weak D call: TRBD2 (6 bases). Deletions cut 2 bases from V and 7 bases from J, with 15 bases between. The CDR3 sequence is 15 residues long. Germline CDR1 is SGHVS and CDR2 is FQNEAQ. In DNA, the CDR3 is TGTGCCAGCAGCTTACGGGCGGGCCGGGGGAATGAGCAGTTCTTC. Translation: CASSLRAGRGNEQFF.

This clonotype has at least ten counts. The chain couples TRBV28 to TRBJ1-6; D unclear. Per germline, CDR1 MDHEN and CDR2 SYDVKM. The V end was cut by 8 bases, the J end by 0 bases, with 14 bases between. The CDR3 has 16 amino acids. CDR3 bases: TGTGCCAGCGGCGGCCTGCGGGACTCCTATAATTCACCCCTCCACTTT. It specifies CASGGLRDSYNSPLHF.

Comments on this clonotype: This may be a read error, as it is one base from a much larger clone. Since the CDR3 does not end with the conserved phenylalanine or tryptophan, this likely comes from a read error. The chain combines TRBV10-3 with TRBJ2-1; 8 bases align to TRBD1. The CDR3 covers 14 residues. Germline CDR1 and CDR2: ENHRY and SYGVKD. With 6 bases clipped from V and 3 bases from J, the junction kept 4 bases outside the gene matches. As DNA, the CDR3 is TGTGCCATCAGGCGGGACAGGAGCTACAATGAGCAGTTCGTC. It yields the protein CAIRRDRSYNEQFV.

This clonotype was seen repeatedly, ten times or more. The chain carries TRBV10-2 and TRBJ2-1; D ambiguous. The length of the CDR3 is 14 residues. Germline-derived CDR1 and CDR2 are WSHSY and SAAADI. Trimming removed 0 bases at V and 5 bases at J, with 8 bases between. In DNA, the CDR3 is TGCGCCAGCAGTGAGTCAGCAGGAAACAATGAGCAGTTCTTC. Amino acids: CASSESAGNNEQFF.

At least ten counts were recorded for this clonotype. The chain links TRBV24-1 to TRBJ2-3; the D gene is possibly TRBD1 (6 bases). Germline V gene lookup returns CDR1 KGHDR and CDR2 SFDVKD. V lost 3 bases, J lost 2 bases, and 14 bases lay in between. This CDR3 has 16 amino acids. The CDR3 is CATSDVQGSPTDTQYF. CDR3 bases: TGTGCCACCAGTGATGTACAGGGTTCCCCCACAGATACGCAGTATTTT.